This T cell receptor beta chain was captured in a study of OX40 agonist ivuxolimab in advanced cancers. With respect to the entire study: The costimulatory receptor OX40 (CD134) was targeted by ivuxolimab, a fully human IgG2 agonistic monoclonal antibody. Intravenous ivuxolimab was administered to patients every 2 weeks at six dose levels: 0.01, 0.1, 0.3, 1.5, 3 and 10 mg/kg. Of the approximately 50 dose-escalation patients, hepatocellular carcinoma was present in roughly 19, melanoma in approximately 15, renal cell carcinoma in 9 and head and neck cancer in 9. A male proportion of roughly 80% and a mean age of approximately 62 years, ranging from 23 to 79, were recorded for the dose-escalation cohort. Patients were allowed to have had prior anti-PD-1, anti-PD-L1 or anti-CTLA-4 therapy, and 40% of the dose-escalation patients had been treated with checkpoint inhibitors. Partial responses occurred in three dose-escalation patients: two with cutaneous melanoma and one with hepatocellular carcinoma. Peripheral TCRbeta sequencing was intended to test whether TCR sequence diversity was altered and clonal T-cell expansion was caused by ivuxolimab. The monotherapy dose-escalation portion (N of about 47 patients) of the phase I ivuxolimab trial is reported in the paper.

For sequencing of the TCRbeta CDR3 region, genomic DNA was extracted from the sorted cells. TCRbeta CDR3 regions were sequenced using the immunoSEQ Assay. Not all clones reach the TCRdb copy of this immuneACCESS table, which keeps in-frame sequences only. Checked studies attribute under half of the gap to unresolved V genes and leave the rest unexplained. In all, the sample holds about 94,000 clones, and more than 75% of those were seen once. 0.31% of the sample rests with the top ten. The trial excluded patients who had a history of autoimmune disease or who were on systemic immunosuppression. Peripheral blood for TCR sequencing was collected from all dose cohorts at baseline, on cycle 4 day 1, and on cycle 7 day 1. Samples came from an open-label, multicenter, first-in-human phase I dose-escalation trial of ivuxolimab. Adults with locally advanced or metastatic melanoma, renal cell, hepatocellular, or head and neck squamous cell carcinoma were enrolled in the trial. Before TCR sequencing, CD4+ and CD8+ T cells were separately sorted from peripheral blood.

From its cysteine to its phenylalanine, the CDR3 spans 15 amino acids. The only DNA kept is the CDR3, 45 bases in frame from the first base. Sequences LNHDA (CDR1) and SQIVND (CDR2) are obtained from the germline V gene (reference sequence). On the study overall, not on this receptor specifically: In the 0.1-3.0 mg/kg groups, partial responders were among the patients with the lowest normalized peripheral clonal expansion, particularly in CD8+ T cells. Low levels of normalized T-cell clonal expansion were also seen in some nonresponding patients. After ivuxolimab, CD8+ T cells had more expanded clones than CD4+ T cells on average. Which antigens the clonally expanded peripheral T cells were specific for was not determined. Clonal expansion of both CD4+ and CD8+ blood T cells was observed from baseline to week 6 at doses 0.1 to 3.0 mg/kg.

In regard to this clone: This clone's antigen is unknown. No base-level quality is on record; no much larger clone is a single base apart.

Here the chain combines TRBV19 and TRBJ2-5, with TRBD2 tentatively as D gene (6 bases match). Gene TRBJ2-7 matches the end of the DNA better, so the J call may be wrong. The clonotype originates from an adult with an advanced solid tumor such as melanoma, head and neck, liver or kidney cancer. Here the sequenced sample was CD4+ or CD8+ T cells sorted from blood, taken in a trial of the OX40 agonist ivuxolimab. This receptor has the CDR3 CASSSMAGKGGEQYF. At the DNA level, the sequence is TGTGCCAGTAGCTCCATGGCGGGGAAGGGTGGCGAGCAGTACTTC.